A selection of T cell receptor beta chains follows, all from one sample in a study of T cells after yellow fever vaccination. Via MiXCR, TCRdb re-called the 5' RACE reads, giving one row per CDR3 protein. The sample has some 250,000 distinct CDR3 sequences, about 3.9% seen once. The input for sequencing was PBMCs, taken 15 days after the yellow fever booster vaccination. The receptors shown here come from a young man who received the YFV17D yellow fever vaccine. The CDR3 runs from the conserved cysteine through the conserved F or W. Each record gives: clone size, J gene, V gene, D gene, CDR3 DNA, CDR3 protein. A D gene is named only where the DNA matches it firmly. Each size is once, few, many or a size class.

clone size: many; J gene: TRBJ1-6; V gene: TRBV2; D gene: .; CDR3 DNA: TGTGCCAGCATAAGAGGGCCCTATAATTCACCCCTCCACTTT; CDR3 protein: CASIRGPYNSPLHF
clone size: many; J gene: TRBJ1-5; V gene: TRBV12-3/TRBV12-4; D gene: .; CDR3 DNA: TGTGCCAGCAGTTCGTCTACGAGGGATAGGGGACAGCCCCAGCATTTT; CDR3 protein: CASSSSTRDRGQPQHF
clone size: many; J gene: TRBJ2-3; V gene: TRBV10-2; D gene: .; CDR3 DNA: TGCGCCAGCAGTGATGGGGGTACGCAGTATTTT; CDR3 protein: CASSDGGTQYF
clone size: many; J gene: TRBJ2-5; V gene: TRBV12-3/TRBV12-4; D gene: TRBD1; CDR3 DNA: TGTGCCAGCAGAGACAGGGGGCTAAAGACCCAGTACTTC; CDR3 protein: CASRDRGLKTQYF
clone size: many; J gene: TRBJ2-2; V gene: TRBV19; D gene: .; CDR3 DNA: TGTGCCAGTCAAGTGGTGGGGACCACCGGGGAGCTGTTTTTT; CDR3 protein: CASQVVGTTGELFF
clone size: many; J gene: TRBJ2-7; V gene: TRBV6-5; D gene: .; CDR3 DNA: TGTGCCAGCAGTTACTCTCGGGGGCTCTTCGAGCAGTACTTC; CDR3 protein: CASSYSRGLFEQYF
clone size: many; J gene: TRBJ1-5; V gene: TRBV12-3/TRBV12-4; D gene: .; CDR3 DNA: TGTGCCAGCAGTTTGACAGCCTATAGCAATCAGCCCCAGCATTTT; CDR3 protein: CASSLTAYSNQPQHF
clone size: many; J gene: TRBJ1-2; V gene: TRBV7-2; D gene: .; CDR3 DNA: TGTGCCAGCAGCGTCCCCGGGGACTATGGCTACACCTTC; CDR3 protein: CASSVPGDYGYTF
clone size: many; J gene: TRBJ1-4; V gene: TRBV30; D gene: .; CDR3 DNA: TGTGCCTGGAGTTTACAGGCCTTCAATGAAAAACTGTTTTTT; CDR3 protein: CAWSLQAFNEKLFF
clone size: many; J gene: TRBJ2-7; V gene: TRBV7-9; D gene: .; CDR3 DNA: TGTGCCAGCAGCTTAGTAGCCGTATCCCTCCACGAGCAGTACTTC; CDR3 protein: CASSLVAVSLHEQYF
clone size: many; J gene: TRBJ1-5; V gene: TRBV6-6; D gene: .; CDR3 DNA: TGTGCCAGCAGGCCCTCGACCTGGCAGCCCCAGCATTTT; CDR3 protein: CASRPSTWQPQHF
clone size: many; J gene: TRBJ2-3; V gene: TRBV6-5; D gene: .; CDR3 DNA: TGTGCCAGCAGTTACTCGAGTCGAGGGACAGATACGCAGTATTTT; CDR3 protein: CASSYSSRGTDTQYF